Below, 14 T cell receptor beta chains from the same sample are listed, as sequenced in a study of tumor-infiltrating lymphocytes in primary liver carcinoma. Extraction also yielded germline DNA, while blood RNA was obtained from unsorted whole blood. The input was approximately 500 ng total RNA; TCR beta cDNA was made from it with a constant-region primer. TCR beta libraries came from three nested multiplex PCR rounds using slightly modified ARM-PCR. Use of TRBV1-TRBV30 forward primers with a C-beta reverse primer characterized the first two PCR rounds, which lasted 10 cycles each. MiXCR, applied by TCRdb to the multiplex PCR reads, yields one record per CDR3 protein. The sample consists of 300,000 to 400,000 distinct CDR3 sequences, approximately 65% of them appearing once. The sample comprised peripheral blood. These receptors were collected from a man aged 35-49 years with primary liver carcinoma and hepatitis B virus infection.

Worth noting for this clonotype: A much larger clone differs by one base, so this may be a read error. The CDR3: CANTREGGSDKFF. DNA of the CDR3: TGTGCCAACACCAGGGAGGGGGGATCAGATAAGTTCTTC. The rearrangement joins TRBV12-3 or TRBV12-4 to TRBJ2-1; tentative D call: TRBD2 (7 bases). Trimming took off 10 bases at V and 14 bases at J, with 24 bases between the two ends. This CDR3 has 13 amino acids.

This clonotype was detected only a few times. The chain carries TRBV30 and TRBJ2-3, with 11 bases identical to TRBD2. V lost 6 bases and J lost 2; bases outside the gene matches: 19. The CDR3 runs 19 residues. The germline V gene has CDR1 GTSNPN and CDR2 SVGIG (reference sequence). In nucleotides, the CDR3 is TGTGCCTGCAACAGGGAAGTGCCCACTAGCGGGAGCTCCACAGATACGCAGTATTTT. Translated: CACNREVPTSGSSTDTQYF.

The table lists this clonotype with many counts. The chain links TRBV11-3 to TRBJ2-3; D is unclear. CDR3 length: 14 residues. CDR1 SGHNT and CDR2 YENEEA come from the germline V gene. The V gene lost 4 bases and the J gene lost 0 bases, with 8 bases spanning the gap. The CDR3 nucleotides are TGTGCCAGCAGCTCACGCACTAGCACAGATACGCAGTATTTT. This codes for CASSSRTSTDTQYF.

In its sample, this clonotype was seen a few times. CDR3 DNA: TGTGCCAGCAGACCCCCCGGGGGCCAAGAGACCCAGTACTTC. It is translated as CASRPPGGQETQYF. The rearrangement joins TRBV5-4 to TRBJ2-5; TRBD2 is a possible D gene (6 bases). Germline-derived CDR1 and CDR2 are SGHNT and YYREEE (reference sequence). This CDR3 region has 14 residues. V dropped 5 bases and J dropped 1 base, with 12 bases sitting between them. The variable domain in full, completed from reference TRBV5-4 and TRBJ2-5, reads ETGVTQSPTHLIKTRGQQVTLRCSSQSGHNTVSWYQQALGQGPQFIFQYYREEENGRGNFPPRFSGLQFPNYSSELNVNALELDDSALYLCASRPPGGQETQYFGPGTRLLVL.

Notes on this clonotype: A read error may account for a junction end that differs from germline. V gene TRBV29-1 combines with J gene TRBJ1-2, with D perhaps TRBD1 (6 bases). The CDR3 contains 13 residues. Germline CDR1 SQVTM, CDR2 ANQGSEA. The CDR3 sequence is CSPEGGANYGYTF. The DNA of the CDR3 is TGTAGCCCAGAGGGGGGGGCAAACTATGGCTACACCTTC.

This chain connects TRBV5-8 to TRBJ2-1; D is possibly TRBD1 (5 bases). This CDR3 contains 14 residues. Germline V gives CDR1 SGHTS, CDR2 YDEGEE. V was cut by 7 bases and J by 6 bases, with 17 bases left in between. The CDR3 loop is CASGMLGAGNEQFF. The CDR3, as DNA: TGTGCCAGCGGTATGCTAGGGGCAGGCAATGAGCAGTTCTTC.

This chain links TRBV6-6 with TRBJ1-1; maybe TRBD1 (5 bases). Germline V gene lookup returns CDR1 MNHNY and CDR2 SVGAGI (reference sequence). The CDR3 runs 12 residues. Between the trimmed V and J ends, which lost 5 bases and 8 bases, there was a span of 12 bases. CDR3 sequence (DNA): TGTGCCAGCAGTCACGTGACAGCAGAAGCTTTCTTT. It translates to CASSHVTAEAFF.

The V call is TRBV21-1, the J call TRBJ2-3; the table's D call, TRBD1, was not checked against the DNA. TRBV21-1 is a known pseudogene. The CDR3 is 15 amino acids. In nucleotides, the CDR3 is TGTGCCAGCAGCAAAGCGGGACAGGAGCGGGATACGCAGTATTTT. It codes for CASSKAGQERDTQYF.

Worth noting for this clonotype: An end of the junction does not agree with germline; a read error may underlie this. V and J are TRBV11-1 and TRBJ2-1, with TRBD2 as a possible D gene (6 bases). CDR1 and CDR2 (germline): SGHAT, FQDESV (reference sequence). The CDR3 runs to 15 residues. The chain's CDR3 is CASSPLEGLRDEQLF. The CDR3 DNA sequence: TGTGCCAGTAGCCCATTGGAGGGGCTCAGGGATGAGCAGCTCTTC.

This clonotype was observed a handful of times. This could be a read error, since a much larger clone is one nucleotide away. The gene calls are TRBV6-5 and TRBJ2-1, with a weak D call TRBD2 (6 bases). Germline values: CDR1 MNHEY, CDR2 SVGAGI. This CDR3 has 14 amino acids. Trimming took off 0 bases at V and 9 bases at J, with 12 bases between the two ends. This CDR3 reads CASSYSRTKGEQFF. CDR3 nucleotides: TGTGCCAGCAGTTACTCCCGGACTAAGGGTGAGCAGTTCTTC.

The chain combines TRBV4-1 with TRBJ1-6; D is unclear. The CDR3 length is 16 residues. Trimming took off 0 bases at V and 11 bases at J, with 17 bases between the two ends. Germline V CDR1 and CDR2: MGHRA, YSYEKL. This CDR3 is CASSQEQSSYNPPLHF. The CDR3 coding sequence is TGCGCCAGCAGCCAAGAACAGAGCTCCTACAATCCACCCCTCCACTTT.

This clonotype was observed a few times. The rearrangement uses TRBV28 and TRBJ2-1, with 8 bases aligning to TRBD1. This CDR3 spans 15 amino acids. The V segment lost 2 bases and the J segment 6 bases; nucleotides outside the gene matches: 6. Looked up from germline, CDR1 is MDHEN and CDR2 is SYDVKM. For the CDR3, the DNA is TGTGCCAGCAGTTTAATGACAGGGGCTCCCAATGAGCAGTTCTTC. This sequence encodes CASSLMTGAPNEQFF.

With respect to this clonotype: A read error may produce the germline difference seen at one junction end. The gene calls are TRBV11-2 and TRBJ2-4; D is unresolved. Germline CDR1 and CDR2: SGHAT and FQNNGV. CDR3 length equals 13 residues. The CDR3: CDSSLSPRNIQYF. DNA of the CDR3: TGTGACAGCAGCTTATCTCCAAGGAACATTCAGTACTTC.

This clonotype was seen many times. V usage is TRBV11-1 and J usage is TRBJ2-1, with D perhaps matching TRBD2 (5 bases). Germline CDR1 is SGHAT and CDR2 is FQDESV (reference sequence). CDR3 length: 16 residues. V was trimmed by 1 base and J by 2 bases, leaving 12 bases between them. Here the CDR3 reads CASSLVTTQPYNEQFF. CDR3 DNA: TGTGCCAGCAGCTTAGTGACTACTCAACCCTACAATGAGCAGTTCTTC.